Below, 17 T cell receptor beta chains from the same sample are listed, as sequenced in a study of T cell changes during pregnancy in multiple sclerosis. The table came from immunoSEQ multiplex PCR; TCRdb's copy has only in-frame clones and leaves some out. The sample yields 40,000 to 60,000 clones, 75% to 90% seen once. Here the sequenced sample was peripheral blood, taken in the first trimester of pregnancy. Receptors were obtained from a female donor in good health, enrolled as a control in a pregnancy study.

CDR3 sequence: CASNPRLQETQYF. The CDR3 bases are TGTGCCAGCAACCCAAGACTCCAAGAGACCCAGTACTTC. The chain recombines TRBV28 with TRBJ2-5; no clear D. The CDR3 spans 13 residues. Trimming cost V 7 bases and J 1 base, with 10 bases left between them. The germline gives CDR1 MDHEN, CDR2 SYDVKM.

This chain joins TRBV18 and TRBJ1-5; 7 positions match TRBD1. The V gene's germline CDR1 is KGHSH and CDR2 LQKENI. The CDR3 spans 15 residues. The junction had 10 bases not matched to a gene; V was cut back by 6 bases and J by 5 bases. CDR3 protein: CASSLGQTTDQPQHF. CDR3 nucleotide sequence: TGTGCCAGCTCCCTGGGACAGACCACTGATCAGCCCCAGCATTTT. Drawing the rest from reference TRBV18 and TRBJ1-5, the complete variable domain is NAGVMQNPRHLVRRRGQEARLRCSPMKGHSHVYWYRQLPEEGLKFMVYLQKENIIDESGMPKERFSAEFPKEGPSILRIQQVVRGDSAAYFCASSLGQTTDQPQHFGDGTRLSIL.

This chain uses TRBV7-8 with TRBJ2-3; 9 bases are shared with TRBD2. Germline V gene lookup returns CDR1 SGHVS and CDR2 FQNEAQ. This CDR3 has 16 residues. Trimming removed 5 bases from V and 6 bases from J; junction bases left unmatched: 12. The DNA of the CDR3 is TGTGCCAGCAGCCCACCTGGCGGGAGGGCCGCGGATACGCAGTATTTT. Amino acid sequence: CASSPPGGRAADTQYF.

The genes are TRBV29-1 and TRBJ1-5; 9 bases are shared with TRBD1. Germline values: CDR1 SQVTM, CDR2 ANQGSEA. Trimming removed 5 bases from V and 3 bases from J; junction bases left unmatched: 2. There are 13 residues in the CDR3. The CDR3 nucleotides are TGCAGCGTTAGACAGGGGGACAATCAGCCCCAGCATTTT. It is translated as CSVRQGDNQPQHF.

The J gene is TRBJ2-5, the V gene TRBV18; no clear D gene. V was shortened by 1 base and J by 0 bases, with 6 bases between the two germline ends. The CDR3 has 14 amino acids. Germline V CDR1 and CDR2: KGHSH, LQKENI. CDR3 protein: CASSPRQYQETQYF. Here the CDR3 DNA reads TGTGCCAGCTCACCACGGCAGTACCAAGAGACCCAGTACTTC.

The rearrangement links TRBV25-1 to TRBJ1-2; D perhaps matches TRBD1 (6 bases). The CDR3 consists of 12 residues. The V gene's germline CDR1 is MGHDK and CDR2 SYGVNS. The V gene lost 3 bases and the J gene lost 6 bases, with 8 bases spanning the gap. CDR3 sequence: CASSESGDGYTF. The CDR3 region has the DNA TGTGCCAGCAGTGAGTCAGGGGATGGCTACACCTTC.

This clone has a handful of counts. The chain recombines TRBV5-1 with TRBJ2-7; unclear D gene. Germline V gives CDR1 SGHRS, CDR2 YFSETQ. The V gene lost 1 base and the J gene lost 5 bases, with 10 bases spanning the gap. The CDR3 runs to 13 residues. The CDR3 DNA reads TGCGCCAGCAGCTTGTCGGGTTCGCACGAGCAGTACTTC. It specifies CASSLSGSHEQYF.

This chain's CDR3 is CASSFEGGGDTQYF. The CDR3 coding sequence is TGTGCCAGCAGCTTTGAAGGGGGCGGGGATACGCAGTATTTT. V gene TRBV7-3 combines with J gene TRBJ2-3; 7 bases are a match to TRBD1. V lost 3 bases to trimming and J lost 6 bases; unmatched junction nucleotides: 6. The CDR3 sequence is 14 residues long. Germline V gene data show CDR1 as SGHTA and CDR2 as FQGTGA. Complete variable domain (other parts from reference TRBV7-3 and TRBJ2-3): GAGVSQTPSNKVTEKGKYVELRCDPISGHTALYWYRQSLGQGPEFLIYFQGTGAADDSGLPNDRFFAVRPEGSVSTLKIQRTERGDSAVYLCASSFEGGGDTQYFGPGTRLTVL.

This chain connects TRBV5-1 to TRBJ2-3, with 9 bases identical to TRBD2. The CDR3 contains 15 residues. Germline V CDR1 and CDR2: SGHRS, YFSETQ. V trimming: 5 bases; J trimming: 1 base; junction bases outside the gene matches: 5. The CDR3 here is CASSSRLAGTDTQYF. The CDR3 DNA sequence: TGCGCCAGCAGTTCCCGACTAGCGGGCACAGATACGCAGTATTTT.

The chain links TRBV28 to TRBJ1-2, with D tentatively TRBD1 (6 bases). Germline V lookup: CDR1 MDHEN, CDR2 SYDVKM. There are 14 residues in the CDR3. Trimming cost V 3 bases and J 4 bases, with 12 bases left between them. DNA for the CDR3: TGTGCCAGCAGTTTGGCAGGGGTAAGCTATGGCTACACCTTC. Its translation is CASSLAGVSYGYTF.

This CDR3 reads CASSPSTGGRDIQYF. In nucleotides, the CDR3 is TGTGCCAGCAGCCCCTCGACAGGGGGTAGGGACATTCAGTACTTC. V usage is TRBV2 and J usage is TRBJ2-4; 9 nucleotides line up with TRBD1. CDR1 and CDR2 (germline): SNHLY, FYNNEI. This CDR3 is 15 amino acids long. With 6 bases clipped from V and 8 bases from J, the junction kept 11 bases outside the gene matches.

As DNA, the CDR3 is TGTGCCAGCAGCGGCCGGACTAGCGGGTCACCTCGGCACGAGCAGTACTTC. Translated, it gives CASSGRTSGSPRHEQYF. The chain combines TRBV13 with TRBJ2-7; TRBD2 matches 11 bases. From germline, CDR1 is PRHDT and CDR2 FYEKMQ (reference sequence). With 5 bases clipped from V and 5 bases from J, the junction kept 14 bases outside the gene matches. This CDR3 has 17 amino acids.

This chain links TRBV2 with TRBJ2-7, with D uncertain. From germline, CDR1 is SNHLY and CDR2 FYNNEI. The CDR3 spans 13 residues. Deletions cut 3 bases from V and 2 bases from J, with 8 bases between. CDR3 DNA sequence: TGTGCCAGCAGTGATGGCAGGACCTACGAGCAGTACTTC. It is translated as CASSDGRTYEQYF. Full variable domain (missing parts from reference TRBV2 and TRBJ2-7): EPEVTQTPSHQVTQMGQEVILRCVPISNHLYFYWYRQILGQKVEFLVSFYNNEISEKSEIFDDQFSVERPDGSNFTLKIRSTKLEDSAMYFCASSDGRTYEQYFGPGTRLTVT.

This clone was recorded a few times. Germline and junction disagree at one end, which may indicate a read error. The V gene is TRBV6-1, the J gene TRBJ1-6, with TRBD1 as a possible D gene (5 bases). This CDR3 contains 15 residues. Per germline, CDR1 MNHNS and CDR2 SASEGT. CDR3 region: CASREAYPGISPLHF. As DNA, the CDR3 is TGTGCCAGCAGGGAAGCCTACCCAGGGATTTCACCCCTCCACTTT.

The J gene is TRBJ2-5, the V gene TRBV6-5, with D possibly TRBD1 on 6 matching bases. The closer fit of TRBJ2-7 to the DNA end suggests the J call may be wrong. Germline lookup yields CDR1 MNHEY and CDR2 SVGAGI. The CDR3 has 14 amino acids. The CDR3 DNA follows: TGTGCCAGCAGTTACAGTCAGGGGAGCTACGAGCAGTACTTC. Translating gives CASSYSQGSYEQYF.

The chain couples TRBV14 to TRBJ2-3, with TRBD2 matching 11 bases. Germline CDR1 is SGHDN and CDR2 is FVKESK. V was clipped by 4 bases and J by 5 bases; unmatched bases: 5. This CDR3 has 15 residues. CDR3 sequence: CASSRSGGARDTQYF. The CDR3 DNA sequence: TGTGCCAGCAGCCGTAGCGGGGGGGCCAGAGATACGCAGTATTTT.

The chain has TRBV5-4 and TRBJ2-5, with D tentatively TRBD2 (5 bases). Germline loops: CDR1 SGHNT, CDR2 YYREEE (reference sequence). V lost 1 base, J lost 7 bases, and 17 bases lay in between. CDR3 length equals 15 residues. The CDR3, as DNA: TGTGCCAGCAGCTTGTCAGACTACGGGGTTTGGACCCAGTACTTC. As protein: CASSLSDYGVWTQYF.